This is a list of T cell receptor beta chains from one sample in a study of chemoradiotherapy in HPV16-positive cancers. TCRdb keeps only in-frame clones here, not all; method: immunoSEQ multiplex PCR. The sample carries around 30,000 clones, 92% recorded once. Material: blood, obtained from a patient who underwent chemoradiotherapy. The receptor source for this set is a human donor with HPV-associated anogenital cancer. Both conserved end residues are part of each CDR3. Fields, in order: D gene, J gene, clone size, V gene, CDR3 protein, CDR3 DNA. D genes are given only for firm matches. Clone sizes are given selectively: once, few, many, or a class where the clone is expanded.

d_gene: TRBD1; j_gene: TRBJ1-2; abundance: NA; v_gene: TRBV6-6; CDR3aa: CASRLPGQGSGYTF; CDR3nt: TGTGCCAGCAGACTGCCGGGACAGGGGAGCGGCTACACCTTC
d_gene: NA; j_gene: TRBJ1-2; abundance: once; v_gene: TRBV5-5; CDR3aa: CASSYDRAPSDYGYTF; CDR3nt: TGTGCCAGCAGCTACGACCGGGCCCCTTCTGACTATGGCTACACCTTC
d_gene: NA; j_gene: TRBJ1-1; abundance: NA; v_gene: TRBV7-8; CDR3aa: CASSLARFGRGYTEAFF; CDR3nt: TGTGCCAGCAGCTTAGCGAGGTTTGGCAGGGGCTACACTGAAGCTTTCTTT
d_gene: TRBD2; j_gene: TRBJ2-3; abundance: NA; v_gene: TRBV7-2; CDR3aa: CASSLRGWRGGTADTQYF; CDR3nt: TGTGCCAGCAGCTTAAGAGGGTGGCGGGGGGGTACGGCAGATACGCAGTATTTT
d_gene: TRBD2; j_gene: TRBJ2-2; abundance: NA; v_gene: TRBV7-3; CDR3aa: CASSQEGLAGGDTGELFF; CDR3nt: TGTGCCAGCAGCCAAGAGGGACTAGCGGGGGGGGACACCGGGGAGCTGTTTTTT
d_gene: TRBD2; j_gene: TRBJ2-7; abundance: few; v_gene: TRBV7-6; CDR3aa: CASSGGSGGAYEQYF; CDR3nt: TGTGCCAGCAGCGGAGGCAGCGGGGGCGCCTACGAGCAGTACTTC
d_gene: NA; j_gene: TRBJ2-7; abundance: once; v_gene: TRBV15; CDR3aa: CATSREVVGSYEQYF; CDR3nt: TGTGCCACCAGCAGAGAGGTCGTTGGCAGCTACGAGCAGTACTTC
d_gene: NA; j_gene: TRBJ2-5; abundance: NA; v_gene: TRBV28; CDR3aa: CASSFRGVQYF; CDR3nt: TGTGCCAGCAGTTTTAGGGGGGTGCAGTACTTC
d_gene: TRBD1; j_gene: TRBJ2-1; abundance: once; v_gene: TRBV4-3; CDR3aa: CASSQETGGRSYNEQFF; CDR3nt: TGCGCCAGCAGCCAAGAGACAGGGGGGAGGTCCTACAATGAGCAGTTCTTC
d_gene: NA; j_gene: TRBJ2-5; abundance: NA; v_gene: TRBV25-1; CDR3aa: CASSGAGTQYF; CDR3nt: TGTGCCAGCAGTGGGGCGGGGACCCAGTACTTC
d_gene: TRBD1; j_gene: TRBJ2-5; abundance: NA; v_gene: TRBV7-2; CDR3aa: CASSPTGVTLLGIQETQYF; CDR3nt: TGTGCCAGCAGCCCGACAGGGGTCACCCTACTAGGGATACAAGAGACCCAGTACTTC
d_gene: TRBD1; j_gene: TRBJ1-4; abundance: once; v_gene: TRBV2; CDR3aa: CASIRDRGEKLFF; CDR3nt: TGTGCCAGCATCCGGGACAGGGGCGAAAAACTGTTTTTT
d_gene: NA; j_gene: TRBJ1-4; abundance: NA; v_gene: TRBV19; CDR3aa: CASSIAGTPDLKLFF; CDR3nt: TGTGCCAGTAGTATAGCCGGGACGCCGGATCTAAAACTGTTTTTT
d_gene: NA; j_gene: TRBJ1-1; abundance: NA; v_gene: TRBV4-3; CDR3aa: CASSQLPDPNTEAFF; CDR3nt: TGCGCCAGCAGCCAACTACCGGACCCGAACACTGAAGCTTTCTTT
d_gene: NA; j_gene: TRBJ1-4; abundance: NA; v_gene: TRBV6-5; CDR3aa: CASSYSLFATNEKLFF; CDR3nt: TGTGCCAGCAGTTACTCTCTTTTTGCAACTAATGAAAAACTGTTTTTT
d_gene: TRBD1; j_gene: TRBJ2-7; abundance: NA; v_gene: TRBV6-1; CDR3aa: CASRPGQGSYEQYF; CDR3nt: TGTGCCAGCAGGCCGGGACAGGGGTCCTACGAGCAGTACTTC
d_gene: NA; j_gene: TRBJ1-1; abundance: NA; v_gene: TRBV7-9; CDR3aa: CASSLTGKNTEAFF; CDR3nt: TGTGCCAGCAGCTTGACCGGAAAGAACACTGAAGCTTTCTTT
d_gene: TRBD1; j_gene: TRBJ1-5; abundance: NA; v_gene: TRBV9; CDR3aa: CASSVGGQGHQPQHF; CDR3nt: TGTGCCAGCAGCGTGGGGGGACAGGGGCATCAGCCCCAGCATTTT
d_gene: NA; j_gene: TRBJ1-2; abundance: NA; v_gene: TRBV7-9; CDR3aa: CASSLDSQNYGYTF; CDR3nt: TGTGCCAGCAGCTTAGATTCCCAGAACTATGGCTACACCTTC
d_gene: TRBD1; j_gene: TRBJ1-3; abundance: NA; v_gene: TRBV5-1; CDR3aa: CASSSGGRGGSGNTIYF; CDR3nt: TGCGCCAGCAGCTCAGGGGGCAGGGGCGGCTCTGGAAACACCATATATTTT
d_gene: NA; j_gene: TRBJ1-2; abundance: NA; v_gene: TRBV6-1; CDR3aa: CASSDWQSDDYTF; CDR3nt: TGTGCCAGCAGTGATTGGCAGTCCGACGACTACACCTTC
d_gene: TRBD2; j_gene: TRBJ2-7; abundance: NA; v_gene: TRBV2; CDR3aa: CASSEGTSASYEQYF; CDR3nt: TGTGCCAGCAGTGAGGGGACTAGCGCTTCCTACGAGCAGTACTTC
d_gene: NA; j_gene: TRBJ2-7; abundance: NA; v_gene: TRBV4-3; CDR3aa: CASSQDSSFTYEQYF; CDR3nt: TGCGCCAGCAGCCAAGACTCCTCCTTCACCTACGAGCAGTACTTC
d_gene: NA; j_gene: TRBJ1-6; abundance: NA; v_gene: TRBV11-2; CDR3aa: CASSWVVYNSPLHF; CDR3nt: TGTGCCAGCAGCTGGGTCGTCTATAATTCACCCCTCCACTTT
d_gene: TRBD2; j_gene: TRBJ2-7; abundance: NA; v_gene: TRBV9; CDR3aa: CASGTGTSGGPVYEQYF; CDR3nt: TGTGCCAGCGGGACAGGGACTAGCGGGGGTCCTGTCTACGAGCAGTACTTC
d_gene: NA; j_gene: TRBJ1-5; abundance: few; v_gene: TRBV6-5; CDR3aa: CARTRTDSNQPQHF; CDR3nt: TGTGCCAGAACCCGGACAGATAGCAATCAGCCCCAGCATTTT
d_gene: NA; j_gene: TRBJ2-7; abundance: NA; v_gene: TRBV5-1; CDR3aa: CASSQDSDYEQYF; CDR3nt: TGCGCCAGCAGCCAGGACTCAGACTACGAGCAGTACTTC
d_gene: NA; j_gene: TRBJ2-4; abundance: NA; v_gene: TRBV6-6; CDR3aa: CASSYSRTENIQYF; CDR3nt: TGTGCCAGCAGTTACTCGCGGACAGAAAACATTCAGTACTTC
d_gene: NA; j_gene: TRBJ2-3; abundance: NA; v_gene: TRBV2; CDR3aa: CASSPEEVRPDTQYF; CDR3nt: TGTGCCAGCAGTCCTGAGGAGGTCCGACCAGATACGCAGTATTTT
d_gene: TRBD2; j_gene: TRBJ2-3; abundance: NA; v_gene: TRBV5-1; CDR3aa: CASSLVGGSTDTQYF; CDR3nt: TGCGCCAGCAGCTTGGTGGGGGGGAGCACAGATACGCAGTATTTT
d_gene: NA; j_gene: TRBJ2-6; abundance: NA; v_gene: TRBV18; CDR3aa: CASSPPQGSSGANVLTF; CDR3nt: TGTGCCAGCTCACCACCGCAGGGGAGCTCTGGGGCCAACGTCCTGACTTTC
d_gene: NA; j_gene: TRBJ2-2; abundance: NA; v_gene: TRBV18; CDR3aa: CASSPRGQNTGELFF; CDR3nt: TGTGCCAGCTCACCACGGGGACAGAACACCGGGGAGCTGTTTTTT
d_gene: NA; j_gene: TRBJ1-4; abundance: NA; v_gene: TRBV5-1; CDR3aa: CASSSSVLMGEKLFF; CDR3nt: TGCGCCAGCAGCTCCTCGGTCCTCATGGGTGAAAAACTGTTTTTT
d_gene: TRBD1; j_gene: TRBJ2-7; abundance: NA; v_gene: TRBV7-3; CDR3aa: CASSQATGFSYEQYF; CDR3nt: TGTGCCAGCAGCCAAGCGACAGGGTTCTCCTACGAGCAGTACTTC
d_gene: NA; j_gene: TRBJ2-7; abundance: once; v_gene: TRBV30; CDR3aa: CAWSVTTFYEQYF; CDR3nt: TGTGCCTGGAGTGTAACAACTTTCTACGAGCAGTACTTC